This T cell receptor (beta chain) emerged from a study of tumor-infiltrating lymphocytes in primary liver carcinoma. From about 0.5 ug of total RNA, TCR beta-specific cDNA was reverse-transcribed using a constant-region primer. Slightly modified ARM-PCR served as the procedure for the TCR beta libraries. These libraries came from three rounds of nested multiplex PCR. A C-beta reverse primer was combined with TRBV1-TRBV30 forward primers in the first two PCR rounds, and each round had roughly 11 cycles. MiXCR, run by TCRdb on the multiplex PCR reads, gives a single entry per CDR3 protein. The table records approximately 64,000 distinct CDR3 sequences, 71% of them present only once. General study results and limits: A significantly higher top-250-clone fraction was found in tumors than in blood (p = 0.039).

Co-extraction of RNA and DNA was performed on about 19-32 mg of unsorted bulk tissue. Each tumor was sampled at four poles and its centre. Tumor samples each held over 85% viable tumor cells. Concerning this clonotype: Its antigen remains unknown.

Germline V gene lookup returns CDR1 SNHLY and CDR2 FYNNEI. The V gene lost 3 bases and the J gene lost 8 bases, with 11 bases spanning the gap. The CDR3 extends over 12 amino acids. This TCR came from a man aged 35 to 55 with primary liver carcinoma and hepatitis B virus infection. Material for sequencing was liver tumor tissue from sampling region 4. Stated subset: tumor region T4, right-lateral pole. The rearrangement links TRBV2 to TRBJ2-7; TRBD2 might be the D (5 bases). The CDR3, as DNA: TGTGCCAGCAGTGAGACGGGGTACAAGCAGTACTTC. Its translation: CASSETGYKQYF.